The T cell receptor beta chain under discussion was sequenced for a study of T-cell reconstitution after alpha-beta-depleted transplantation in children. This clonotype was detected many times. Its antigen is currently unknown. Study outcomes and limitations: Surviving recipient T cells and thymic progenitors accounted for the high day-60 TCRbeta diversity observed in some patients. It was newly produced T cells that mostly accounted for T-cell counts and diversity one year after transplant.

Unique molecular identifiers were used to barcode this TCRbeta library. TCRdb re-analysed the PCR reads in MiXCR, keeping a single row per CDR3 protein. This table has approximately 300,000 distinct CDR3 sequences, around 10% appearing once. The germline V and J ends were trimmed by 3 bases and 0 bases, with 9 bases remaining between them. The CDR3 consists of 15 residues. Per the germline V gene, CDR1 is SGHAT and CDR2 is FQNNGV. The input for sequencing was PBMCs, taken before TCRalphabeta/CD19-depleted stem cell transplant. The sequence was collected from a boy younger than two with acute myeloid leukemia, due to receive a stem cell transplant. The J gene is TRBJ2-4, the V gene TRBV11-2; D remains unclear. In DNA form, the CDR3 reads TGTGCCAGCAGCTTTGGCTACTTAGCCAAAAACATTCAGTACTTC. This gives the protein CASSFGYLAKNIQYF.